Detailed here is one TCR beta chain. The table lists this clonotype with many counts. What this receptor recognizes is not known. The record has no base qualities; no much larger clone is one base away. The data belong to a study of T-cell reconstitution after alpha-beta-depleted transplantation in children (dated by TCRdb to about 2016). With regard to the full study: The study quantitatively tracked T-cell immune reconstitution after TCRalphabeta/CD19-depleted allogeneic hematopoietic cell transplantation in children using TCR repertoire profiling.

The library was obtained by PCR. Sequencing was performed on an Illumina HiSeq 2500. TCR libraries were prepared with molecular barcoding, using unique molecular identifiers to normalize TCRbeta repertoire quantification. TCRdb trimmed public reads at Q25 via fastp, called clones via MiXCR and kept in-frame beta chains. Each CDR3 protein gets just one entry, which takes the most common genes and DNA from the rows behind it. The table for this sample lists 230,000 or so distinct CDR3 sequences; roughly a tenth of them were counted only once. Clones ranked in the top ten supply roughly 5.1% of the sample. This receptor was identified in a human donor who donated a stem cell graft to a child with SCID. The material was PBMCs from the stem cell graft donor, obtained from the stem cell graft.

This receptor has the CDR3 CASSPSRDSSEQYF. The nucleotides are TGCGCCAGCAGCCCCAGCAGGGATTCGAGCGAGCAGTACTTC. The V and J segments used are TRBV4-1 and TRBJ2-7; matching of 5 bases hints at TRBD1 as the D gene. At the junction V is shortened by 4 bases and J by 6 bases, with 16 bases in between. CDR1 and CDR2 were assigned from the germline V gene as MGHRA and YSYEKL. The CDR3 spans 14 residues, from the cysteine through the phenylalanine. The kept DNA is CDR3 alone, 42 bases in frame from the first base.